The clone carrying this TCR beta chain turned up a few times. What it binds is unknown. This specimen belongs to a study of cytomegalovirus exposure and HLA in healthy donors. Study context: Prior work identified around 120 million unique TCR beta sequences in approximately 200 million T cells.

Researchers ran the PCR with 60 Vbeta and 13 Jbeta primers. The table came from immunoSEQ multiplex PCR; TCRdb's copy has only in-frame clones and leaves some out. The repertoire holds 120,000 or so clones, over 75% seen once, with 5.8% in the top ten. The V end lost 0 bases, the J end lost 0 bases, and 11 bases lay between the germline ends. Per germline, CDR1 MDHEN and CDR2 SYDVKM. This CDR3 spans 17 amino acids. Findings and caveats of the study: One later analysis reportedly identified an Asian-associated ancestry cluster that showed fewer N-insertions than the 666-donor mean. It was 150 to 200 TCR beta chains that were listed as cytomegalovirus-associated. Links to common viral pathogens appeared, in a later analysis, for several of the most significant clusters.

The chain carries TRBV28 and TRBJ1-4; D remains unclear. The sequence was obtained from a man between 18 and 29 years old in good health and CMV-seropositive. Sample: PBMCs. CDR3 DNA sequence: TGTGCCAGCAGTTTATGGTTTCAGACTTCAACTAATGAAAAACTGTTTTTT. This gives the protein CASSLWFQTSTNEKLFF.